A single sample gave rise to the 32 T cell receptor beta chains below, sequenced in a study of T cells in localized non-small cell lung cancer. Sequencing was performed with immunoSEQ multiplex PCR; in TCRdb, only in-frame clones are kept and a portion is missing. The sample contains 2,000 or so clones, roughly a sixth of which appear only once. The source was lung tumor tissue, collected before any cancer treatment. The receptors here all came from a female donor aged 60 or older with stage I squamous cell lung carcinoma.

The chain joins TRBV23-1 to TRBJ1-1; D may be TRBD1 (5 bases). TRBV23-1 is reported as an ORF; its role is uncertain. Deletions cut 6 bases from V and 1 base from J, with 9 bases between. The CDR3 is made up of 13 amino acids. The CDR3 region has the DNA TGCGCCAGCAGCTTGGGGGGGAACACTGAAGCTTTCTTT. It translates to CASSLGGNTEAFF.

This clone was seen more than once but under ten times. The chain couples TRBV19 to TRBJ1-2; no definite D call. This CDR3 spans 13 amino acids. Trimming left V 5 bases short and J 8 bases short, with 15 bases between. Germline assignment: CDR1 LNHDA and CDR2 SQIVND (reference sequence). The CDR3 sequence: CASSRTELGGYTF. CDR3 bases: TGTGCCAGTAGTCGGACGGAGTTGGGAGGCTACACCTTC.

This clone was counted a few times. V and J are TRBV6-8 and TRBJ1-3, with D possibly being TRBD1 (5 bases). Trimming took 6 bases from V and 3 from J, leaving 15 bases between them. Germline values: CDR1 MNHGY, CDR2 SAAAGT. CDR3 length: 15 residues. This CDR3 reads CASSSGRGFGNTIYF. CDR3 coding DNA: TGTGCCAGCAGCTCGGGACGGGGTTTTGGAAACACCATATATTTT.

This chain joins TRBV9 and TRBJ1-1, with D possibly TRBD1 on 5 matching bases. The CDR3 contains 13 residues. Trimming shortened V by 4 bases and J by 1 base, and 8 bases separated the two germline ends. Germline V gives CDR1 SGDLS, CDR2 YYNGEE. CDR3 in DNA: TGTGCCAGCAGCACGACAGCGAACACTGAAGCTTTCTTT. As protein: CASSTTANTEAFF.

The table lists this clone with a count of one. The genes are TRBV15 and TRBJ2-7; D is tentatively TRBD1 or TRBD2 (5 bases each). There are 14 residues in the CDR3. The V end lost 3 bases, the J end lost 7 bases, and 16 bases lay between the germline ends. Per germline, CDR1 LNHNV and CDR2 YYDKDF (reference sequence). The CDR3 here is CATSSLNLRGEQYF. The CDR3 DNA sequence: TGTGCCACCAGCAGCCTTAATCTGAGGGGAGAGCAGTACTTC.

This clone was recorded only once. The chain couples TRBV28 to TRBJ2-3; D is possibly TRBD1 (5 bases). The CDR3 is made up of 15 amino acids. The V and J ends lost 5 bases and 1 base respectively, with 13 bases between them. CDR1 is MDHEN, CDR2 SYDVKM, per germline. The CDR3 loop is CASSRQTRGTDTQYF. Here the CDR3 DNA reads TGTGCCAGCAGTCGACAGACTCGGGGCACAGATACGCAGTATTTT.

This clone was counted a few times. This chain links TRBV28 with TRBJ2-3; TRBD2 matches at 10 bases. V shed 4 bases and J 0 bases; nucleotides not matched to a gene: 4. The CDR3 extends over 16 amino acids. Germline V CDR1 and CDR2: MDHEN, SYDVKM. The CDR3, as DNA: TGTGCCAGCAGTTCGTCGACTAGCGGGAGCACAGATACGCAGTATTTT. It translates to CASSSSTSGSTDTQYF. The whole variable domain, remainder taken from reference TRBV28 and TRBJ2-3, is DVKVTQSSRYLVKRTGEKVFLECVQDMDHENMFWYRQDPGLGLRLIYFSYDVKMKEKGDIPEGYSVSREKKERFSLILESASTNQTSMYLCASSSSTSGSTDTQYFGPGTRLTVL.

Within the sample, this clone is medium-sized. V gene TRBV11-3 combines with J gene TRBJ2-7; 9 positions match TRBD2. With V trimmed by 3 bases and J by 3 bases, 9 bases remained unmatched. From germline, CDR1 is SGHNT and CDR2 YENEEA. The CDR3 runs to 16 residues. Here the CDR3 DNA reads TGTGCCAGCAGCTTGGACTTTTATAGCGGGAGCTACGAGCAGTACTTC. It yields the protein CASSLDFYSGSYEQYF.

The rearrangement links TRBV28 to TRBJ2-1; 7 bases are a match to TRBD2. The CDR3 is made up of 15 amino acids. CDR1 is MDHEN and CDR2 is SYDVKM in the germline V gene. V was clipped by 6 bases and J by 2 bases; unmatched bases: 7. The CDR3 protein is CASSSSGTPYNEQFF. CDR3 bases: TGTGCCAGCAGCTCGAGCGGGACCCCCTACAATGAGCAGTTCTTC.

The chain's CDR3 is CASSLDMEGGYEQYF. CDR3 DNA sequence: TGTGCCAGCTCACTGGACATGGAGGGAGGATACGAGCAGTACTTC. This sequence joins TRBV18 and TRBJ2-7; D perhaps matches TRBD2 (6 bases). Germline V gene sequence: CDR1 KGHSH, CDR2 LQKENI. V was shortened by 4 bases and J by 4 bases, with 17 bases between the two germline ends. The CDR3 is 15 residues long.

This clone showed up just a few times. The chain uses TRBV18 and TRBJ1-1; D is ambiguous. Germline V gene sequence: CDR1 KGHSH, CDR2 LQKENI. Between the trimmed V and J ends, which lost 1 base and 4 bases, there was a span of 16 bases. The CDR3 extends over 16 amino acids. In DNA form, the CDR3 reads TGTGCCAGCTCACCACAGGGCGTCGGGCTTAGCACTGAAGCTTTCTTT. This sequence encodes CASSPQGVGLSTEAFF.

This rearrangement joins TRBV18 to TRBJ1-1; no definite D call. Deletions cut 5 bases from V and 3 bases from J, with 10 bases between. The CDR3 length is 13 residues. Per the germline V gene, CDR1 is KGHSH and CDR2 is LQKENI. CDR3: CASSATRDTEAFF. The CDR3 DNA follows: TGTGCCAGCTCAGCTACCCGAGACACTGAAGCTTTCTTT.

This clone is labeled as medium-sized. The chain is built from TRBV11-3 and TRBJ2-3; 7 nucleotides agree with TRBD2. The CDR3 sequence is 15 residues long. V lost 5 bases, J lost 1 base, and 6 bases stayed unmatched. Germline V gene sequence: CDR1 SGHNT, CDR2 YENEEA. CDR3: CASSDASGRTDTQYF. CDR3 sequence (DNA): TGTGCCAGCAGCGACGCTAGCGGCCGCACAGATACGCAGTATTTT.

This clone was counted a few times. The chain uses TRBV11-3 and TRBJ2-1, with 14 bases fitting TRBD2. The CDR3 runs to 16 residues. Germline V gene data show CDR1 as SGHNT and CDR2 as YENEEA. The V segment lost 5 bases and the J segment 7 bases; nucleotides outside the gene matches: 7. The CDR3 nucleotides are TGTGCCAGCAGCGCCCGACTAGCGGGGGGGGAGAATGAGCAGTTCTTC. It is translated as CASSARLAGGENEQFF. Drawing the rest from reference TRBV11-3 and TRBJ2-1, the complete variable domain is EAGVVQSPRYKIIEKKQPVAFWCNPISGHNTLYWYLQNLGQGPELLIRYENEEAVDDSQLPKDRFSAERLKGVDSTLKIQPAELGDSAVYLCASSARLAGGENEQFFGPGTRLTVL.

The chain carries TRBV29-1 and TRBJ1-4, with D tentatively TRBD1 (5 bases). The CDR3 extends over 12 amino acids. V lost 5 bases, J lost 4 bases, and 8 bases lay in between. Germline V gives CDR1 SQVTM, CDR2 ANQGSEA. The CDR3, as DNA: TGCAGCGTTCGGGGGAGTAATGAAAAACTGTTTTTT. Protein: CSVRGSNEKLFF.

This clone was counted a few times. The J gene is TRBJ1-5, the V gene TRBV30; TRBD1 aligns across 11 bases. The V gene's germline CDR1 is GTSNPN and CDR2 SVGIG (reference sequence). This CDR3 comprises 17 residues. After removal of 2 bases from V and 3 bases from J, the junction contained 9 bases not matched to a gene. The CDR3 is CAWSSTRTGGFNQPQHF. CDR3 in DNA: TGTGCCTGGAGTTCGACCCGGACAGGGGGCTTCAATCAGCCCCAGCATTTT.

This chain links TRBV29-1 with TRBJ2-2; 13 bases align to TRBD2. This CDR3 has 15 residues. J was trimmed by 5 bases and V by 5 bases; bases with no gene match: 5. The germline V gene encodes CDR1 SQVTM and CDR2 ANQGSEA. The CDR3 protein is CSVRGLAGVTGELFF. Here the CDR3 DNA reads TGCAGCGTTCGTGGACTAGCGGGAGTGACCGGGGAGCTGTTTTTT.

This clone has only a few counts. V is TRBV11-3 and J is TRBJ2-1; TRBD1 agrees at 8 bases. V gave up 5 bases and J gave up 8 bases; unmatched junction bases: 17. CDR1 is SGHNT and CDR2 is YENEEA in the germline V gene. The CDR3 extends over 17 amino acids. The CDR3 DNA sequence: TGTGCCAGCAGCCGCGGTACAGGGGGACCGGGAGTGTATGAGCAGTTCTTC. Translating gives CASSRGTGGPGVYEQFF.

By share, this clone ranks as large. The chain's CDR3 is CSTGGRGEQFF. CDR3 sequence (DNA): TGTTCAACAGGCGGGAGGGGTGAGCAGTTCTTC. J is TRBJ2-1 and V is TRBV30; 9 bases agree with TRBD2. Per germline, CDR1 GTSNPN and CDR2 SVGIG (reference sequence). CDR3 length equals 11 residues. Drawing the rest from reference TRBV30 and TRBJ2-1, the complete variable domain is SQTIHQWPATLVQPVGSPLSLECTVEGTSNPNLYWYRQAAGRGLQLLFYSVGIGQISSEVPQNLSASRPQDRQFILSSKKLLLSDSGFYLCSTGGRGEQFFGPGTRLTVL.

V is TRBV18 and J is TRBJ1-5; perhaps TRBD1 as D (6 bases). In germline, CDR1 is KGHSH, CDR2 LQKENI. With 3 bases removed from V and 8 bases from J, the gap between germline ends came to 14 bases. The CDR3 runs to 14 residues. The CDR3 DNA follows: TGTGCCAGCTCACCGGGAGGGGGGGAGAAGCCCCAGCATTTT. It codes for CASSPGGGEKPQHF. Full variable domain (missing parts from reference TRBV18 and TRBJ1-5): NAGVMQNPRHLVRRRGQEARLRCSPMKGHSHVYWYRQLPEEGLKFMVYLQKENIIDESGMPKERFSAEFPKEGPSILRIQQVVRGDSAAYFCASSPGGGEKPQHFGDGTRLSIL.

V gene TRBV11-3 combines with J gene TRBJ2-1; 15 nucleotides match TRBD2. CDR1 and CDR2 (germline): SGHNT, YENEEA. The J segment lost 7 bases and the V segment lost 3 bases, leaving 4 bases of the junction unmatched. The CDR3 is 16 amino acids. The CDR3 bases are TGTGCCAGCAGCTTGAGGGGGACTAGCGGGAGGAATGAGCAGTTCTTC. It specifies CASSLRGTSGRNEQFF.

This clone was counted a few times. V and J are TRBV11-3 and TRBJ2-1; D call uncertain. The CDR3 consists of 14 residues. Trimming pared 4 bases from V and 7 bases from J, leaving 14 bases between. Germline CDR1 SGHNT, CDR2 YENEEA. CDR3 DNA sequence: TGTGCCAGCAGCTGGATGGGTCTGGGGAATGAGCAGTTCTTC. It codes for CASSWMGLGNEQFF.

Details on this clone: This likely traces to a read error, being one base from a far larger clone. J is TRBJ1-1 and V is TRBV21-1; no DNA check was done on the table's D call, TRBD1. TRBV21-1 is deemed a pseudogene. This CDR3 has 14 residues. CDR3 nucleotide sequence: TGTGCCAGCAGCACCCGGACAGAGAACACTGAAGCTTTCTTT. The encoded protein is CASSTRTENTEAFF.

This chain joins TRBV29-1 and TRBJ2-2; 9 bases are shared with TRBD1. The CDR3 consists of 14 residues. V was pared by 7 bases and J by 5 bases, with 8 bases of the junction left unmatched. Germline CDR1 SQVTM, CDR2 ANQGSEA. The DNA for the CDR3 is TGCAGCGGGCGGGACAGGGTAGGGACCGGGGAGCTGTTTTTT. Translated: CSGRDRVGTGELFF.

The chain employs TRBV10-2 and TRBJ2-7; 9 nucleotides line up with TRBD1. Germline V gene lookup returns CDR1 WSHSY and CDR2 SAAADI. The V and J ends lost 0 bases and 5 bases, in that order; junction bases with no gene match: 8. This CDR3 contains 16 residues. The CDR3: CASSESTLQGANEQYF. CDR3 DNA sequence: TGCGCCAGCAGTGAGTCGACTCTACAGGGGGCCAACGAGCAGTACTTC.

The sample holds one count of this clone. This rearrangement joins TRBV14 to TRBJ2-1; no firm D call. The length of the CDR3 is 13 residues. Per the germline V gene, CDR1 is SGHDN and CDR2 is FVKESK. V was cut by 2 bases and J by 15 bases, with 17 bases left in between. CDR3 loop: CASSQREGLVAFF. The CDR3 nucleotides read TGTGCCAGCAGCCAAAGGGAAGGGCTTGTGGCGTTCTTC.

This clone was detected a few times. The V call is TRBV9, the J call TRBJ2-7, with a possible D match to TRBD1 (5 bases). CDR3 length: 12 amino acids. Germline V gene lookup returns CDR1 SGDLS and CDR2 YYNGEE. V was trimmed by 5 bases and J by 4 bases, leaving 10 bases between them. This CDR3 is CASRGQYYEQYF. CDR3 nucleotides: TGTGCCAGCAGAGGACAATATTACGAGCAGTACTTC.

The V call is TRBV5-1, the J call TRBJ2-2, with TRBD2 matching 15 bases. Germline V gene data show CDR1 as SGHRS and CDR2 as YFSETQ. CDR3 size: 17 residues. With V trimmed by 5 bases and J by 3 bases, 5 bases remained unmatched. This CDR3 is CASSRTSGREYTGELFF. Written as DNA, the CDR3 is TGCGCCAGCAGTCGGACTAGCGGGAGGGAATACACCGGGGAGCTGTTTTTT.

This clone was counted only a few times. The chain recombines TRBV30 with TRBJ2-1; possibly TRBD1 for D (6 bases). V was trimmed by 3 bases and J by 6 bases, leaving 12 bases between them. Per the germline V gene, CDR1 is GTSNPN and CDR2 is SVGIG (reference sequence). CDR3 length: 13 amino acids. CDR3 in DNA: TGTGCCTGGAGGGGGGCTGGGGGCAATGAGCAGTTCTTC. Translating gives CAWRGAGGNEQFF.

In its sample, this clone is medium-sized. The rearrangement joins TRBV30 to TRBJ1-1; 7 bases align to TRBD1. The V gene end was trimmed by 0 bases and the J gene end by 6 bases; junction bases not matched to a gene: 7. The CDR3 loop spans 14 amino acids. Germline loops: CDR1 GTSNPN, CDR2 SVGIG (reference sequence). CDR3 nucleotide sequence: TGTGCCTGGAGTGTACCAGGGGGAGCTTCTGAAGCTTTCTTT. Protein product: CAWSVPGGASEAFF.

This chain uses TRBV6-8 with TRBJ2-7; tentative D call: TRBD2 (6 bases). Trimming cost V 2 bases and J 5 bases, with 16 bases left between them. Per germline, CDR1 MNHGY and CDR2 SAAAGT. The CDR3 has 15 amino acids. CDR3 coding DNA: TGTGCCAGCAGTTACCGGGGACTTTCCGTGGACGAGCAGTACTTC. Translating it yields CASSYRGLSVDEQYF.

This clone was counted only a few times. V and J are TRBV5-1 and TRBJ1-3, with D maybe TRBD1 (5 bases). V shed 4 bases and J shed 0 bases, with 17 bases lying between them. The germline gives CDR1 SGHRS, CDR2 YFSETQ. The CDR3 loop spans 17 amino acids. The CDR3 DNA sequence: TGCGCCAGCAGCCTAACGAGACAGCAAAGCTCTGGAAACACCATATATTTT. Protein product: CASSLTRQQSSGNTIYF.